The subject of this entry is one T cell receptor beta chain. The antigen is unknown. PCR amplification relied on 60 Vbeta primers (plus 13 Jbeta primers). Measured with immunoSEQ multiplex PCR; TCRdb has only the in-frame clones, and not every one. This repertoire shows 130,000 to 150,000 clones, approximately 80% found once; its top ten account for 2% to 3%. The record originates from a study of cytomegalovirus exposure and HLA in healthy donors. General study points: Immune exposure was documented only through CMV serostatus. Highly shared sequence variants in one cluster were likely a sequencing artifact. Earlier findings revealed that most TCR beta V segments proved productive either about 87% or about 30% of the time.

CDR1 and CDR2 from the germline V gene are SEHNR and FQNEAQ (reference sequence). V was clipped by 1 base and J by 7 bases, with 17 bases between them. The CDR3 contains 15 residues. The receptor's source is a woman under 30 in good health and CMV-seropositive. Input material: PBMCs. This sequence joins TRBV7-9 and TRBJ2-7; tentatively, D is TRBD1 (5 bases). The CDR3 region has the DNA TGTGCCAGCAGCTTAGTACAGGTAGAAGCTGGGGAGCAGTACTTC. This translates into CASSLVQVEAGEQYF.